This T cell receptor (beta chain) was identified in a study of control samples from healthy donors and cancer patients. TCRdb keeps only in-frame clones here, not all; method: immunoSEQ multiplex PCR. This sample has some 99,000 clones, with 90% found just once. CDR3 length equals 15 residues. V gave up 10 bases and J gave up 0 bases; unmatched junction bases: 8. The germline gives CDR1 MNHEY, CDR2 SVGAGI. The V call is TRBV6-5, the J call TRBJ2-2; TRBD1 agrees at 7 bases. What was sequenced was blood. This sequence was found in a human donor in good health. The donor label of this sample is uncertain. CDR3 amino acids: CATRTGTANTGELFF. DNA for the CDR3: TGTGCCACCCGGACCGGGACAGCGAACACCGGGGAGCTGTTTTTT.